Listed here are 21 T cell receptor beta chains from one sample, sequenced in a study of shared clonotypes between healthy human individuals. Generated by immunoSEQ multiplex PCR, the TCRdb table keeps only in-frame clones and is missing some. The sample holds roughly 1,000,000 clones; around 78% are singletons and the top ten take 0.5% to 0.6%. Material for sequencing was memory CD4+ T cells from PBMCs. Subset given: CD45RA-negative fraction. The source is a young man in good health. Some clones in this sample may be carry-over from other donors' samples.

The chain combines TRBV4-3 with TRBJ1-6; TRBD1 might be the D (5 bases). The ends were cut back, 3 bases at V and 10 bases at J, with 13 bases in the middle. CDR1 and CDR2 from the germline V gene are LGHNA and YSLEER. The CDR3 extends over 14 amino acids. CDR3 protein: CASSQAVRDSPLHF. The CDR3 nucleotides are TGCGCCAGCAGCCAGGCGGTTAGGGACTCACCCCTCCACTTT.

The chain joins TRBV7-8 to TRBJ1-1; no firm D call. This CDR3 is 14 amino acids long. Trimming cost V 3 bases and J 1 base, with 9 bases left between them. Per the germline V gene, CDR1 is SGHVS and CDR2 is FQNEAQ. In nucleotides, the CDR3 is TGTGCCAGCAGCTTCAGAACCAGGAACACTGAAGCTTTCTTT. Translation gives CASSFRTRNTEAFF.

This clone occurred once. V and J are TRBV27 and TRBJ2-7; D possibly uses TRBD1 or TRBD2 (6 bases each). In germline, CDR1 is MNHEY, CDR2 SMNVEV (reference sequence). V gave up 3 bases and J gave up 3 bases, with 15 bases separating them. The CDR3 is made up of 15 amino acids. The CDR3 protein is CASSLGRGGGYEQYF. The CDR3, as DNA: TGTGCCAGCAGTTTGGGGAGAGGGGGAGGCTACGAGCAGTACTTC.

The CDR3 spells CASSSPGGPLSYNEQFF. The CDR3 DNA reads as TGTGCCAGCAGCTCTCCAGGAGGACCTCTCTCCTACAATGAGCAGTTCTTC. The rearrangement uses TRBV9 and TRBJ2-1; D perhaps matches TRBD2 (5 bases). Germline V gene lookup returns CDR1 SGDLS and CDR2 YYNGEE. Deletions cut 4 bases from V and 0 bases from J, with 17 bases between. This CDR3 has 17 amino acids. Looking up the rest from reference TRBV9 and TRBJ2-1 gives the full variable domain: DSGVTQTPKHLITATGQRVTLRCSPRSGDLSVYWYQQSLDQGLQFLIQYYNGEERAKGNILERFSAQQFPDLHSELNLSSLELGDSALYFCASSSPGGPLSYNEQFFGPGTRLTVL.

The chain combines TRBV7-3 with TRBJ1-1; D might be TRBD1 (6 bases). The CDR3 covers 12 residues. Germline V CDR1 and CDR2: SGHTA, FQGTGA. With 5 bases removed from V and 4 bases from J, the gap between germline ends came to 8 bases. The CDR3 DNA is TGTGCCAGCAGCGAGGGGGGCACTGAAGCTTTCTTT. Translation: CASSEGGTEAFF.

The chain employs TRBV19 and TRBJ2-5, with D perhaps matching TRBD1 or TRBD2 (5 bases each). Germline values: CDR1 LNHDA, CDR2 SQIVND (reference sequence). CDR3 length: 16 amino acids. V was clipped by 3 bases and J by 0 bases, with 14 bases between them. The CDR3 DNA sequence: TGTGCCAGTAGTATTGGGGGAACCGGGTACCAAGAGACCCAGTACTTC. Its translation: CASSIGGTGYQETQYF. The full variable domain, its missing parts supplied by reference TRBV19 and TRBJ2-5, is DGGITQSPKYLFRKEGQNVTLSCEQNLNHDAMYWYRQDPGQGLRLIYYSQIVNDFQKGDIAEGYSVSREKKESFPLTVTSAQKNPTAFYLCASSIGGTGYQETQYFGPGTRLLVL.

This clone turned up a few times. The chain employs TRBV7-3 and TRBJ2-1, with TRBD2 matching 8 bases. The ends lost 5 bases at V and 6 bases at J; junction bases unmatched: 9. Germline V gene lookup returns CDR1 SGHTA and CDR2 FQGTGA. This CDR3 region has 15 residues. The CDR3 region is CASSRSGIGGNEQFF. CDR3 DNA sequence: TGTGCCAGCAGCCGTAGCGGGATTGGGGGCAATGAGCAGTTCTTC. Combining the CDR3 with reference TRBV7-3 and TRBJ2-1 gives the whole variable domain GAGVSQTPSNKVTEKGKYVELRCDPISGHTALYWYRQSLGQGPEFLIYFQGTGAADDSGLPNDRFFAVRPEGSVSTLKIQRTERGDSAVYLCASSRSGIGGNEQFFGPGTRLTVL.

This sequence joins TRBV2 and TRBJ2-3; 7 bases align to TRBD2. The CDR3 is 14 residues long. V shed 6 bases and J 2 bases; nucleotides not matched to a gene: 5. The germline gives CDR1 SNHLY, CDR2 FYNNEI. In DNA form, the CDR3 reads TGTGCCAGCAGGCCGACTAGCATCACAGATACGCAGTATTTT. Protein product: CASRPTSITDTQYF. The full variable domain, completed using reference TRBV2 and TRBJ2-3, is EPEVTQTPSHQVTQMGQEVILRCVPISNHLYFYWYRQILGQKVEFLVSFYNNEISEKSEIFDDQFSVERPDGSNFTLKIRSTKLEDSAMYFCASRPTSITDTQYFGPGTRLTVL.

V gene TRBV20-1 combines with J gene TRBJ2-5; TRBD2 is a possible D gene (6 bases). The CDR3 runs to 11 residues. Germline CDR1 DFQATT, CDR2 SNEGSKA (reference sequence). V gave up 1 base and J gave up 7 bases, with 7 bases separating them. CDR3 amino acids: CSARAGVTQYF. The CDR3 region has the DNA TGCAGTGCTAGAGCGGGGGTGACCCAGTACTTC.

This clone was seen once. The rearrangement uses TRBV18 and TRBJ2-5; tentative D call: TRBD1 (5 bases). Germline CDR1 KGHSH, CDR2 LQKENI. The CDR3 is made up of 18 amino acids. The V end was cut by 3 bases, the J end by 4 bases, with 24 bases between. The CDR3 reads CASSPFKPRTTNSETQYF. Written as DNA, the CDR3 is TGTGCCAGCTCACCTTTCAAGCCTAGGACAACAAACTCAGAGACCCAGTACTTC.

In nucleotides, the CDR3 is TGCGCCAGCAGCCAAGTCGGACAGGGTGGCAATCAGCCCCAGCATTTT. It translates to CASSQVGQGGNQPQHF. This sequence joins TRBV4-1 and TRBJ1-5, with TRBD1 matching over 8 bases. Losses at the gene ends were 1 base for V and 2 bases for J; bases not matched to a gene: 4. This CDR3 has 16 amino acids. The V gene's germline CDR1 is MGHRA and CDR2 YSYEKL.

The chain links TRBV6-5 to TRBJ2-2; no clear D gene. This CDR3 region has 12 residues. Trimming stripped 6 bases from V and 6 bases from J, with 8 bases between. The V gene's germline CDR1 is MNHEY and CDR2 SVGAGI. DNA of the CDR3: TGTGCCAGCAGCCAAGAGGCCGGGGAGCTGTTTTTT. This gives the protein CASSQEAGELFF.

The CDR3 DNA follows: TGTGCCAGCAGCGCTCAGGGGATCAGCTCCTACAATGAGCAGTTCTTC. Translating gives CASSAQGISSYNEQFF. V and J are TRBV9 and TRBJ2-1; weak D call: TRBD1 (6 bases). Germline CDR1 is SGDLS and CDR2 is YYNGEE. CDR3 length: 16 amino acids. The V end was cut by 3 bases, the J end by 0 bases, with 13 bases between.

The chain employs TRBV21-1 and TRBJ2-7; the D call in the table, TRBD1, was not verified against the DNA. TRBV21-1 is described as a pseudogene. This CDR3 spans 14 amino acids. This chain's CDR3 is CASTVVGPYYEQYF. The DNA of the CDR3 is TGTGCCAGCACCGTTGTGGGGCCCTACTACGAGCAGTACTTC.

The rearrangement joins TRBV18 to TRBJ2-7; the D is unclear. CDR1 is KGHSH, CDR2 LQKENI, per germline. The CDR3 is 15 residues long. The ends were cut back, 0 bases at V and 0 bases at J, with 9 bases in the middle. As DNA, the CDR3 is TGTGCCAGCTCACCACCAGACGGGTTCTCCTACGAGCAGTACTTC. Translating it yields CASSPPDGFSYEQYF.

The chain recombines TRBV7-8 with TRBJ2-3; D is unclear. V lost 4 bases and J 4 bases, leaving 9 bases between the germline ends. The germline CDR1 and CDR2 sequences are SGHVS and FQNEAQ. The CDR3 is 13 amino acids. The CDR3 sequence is CASSSGAADTQYF. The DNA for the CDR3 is TGTGCCAGCAGCTCGGGTGCTGCAGATACGCAGTATTTT.

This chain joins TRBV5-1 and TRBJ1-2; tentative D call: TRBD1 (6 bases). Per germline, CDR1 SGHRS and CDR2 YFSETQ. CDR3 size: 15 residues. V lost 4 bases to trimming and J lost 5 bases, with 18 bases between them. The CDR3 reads CASSPPGQQGYGYTF. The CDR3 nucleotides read TGCGCCAGCAGCCCGCCAGGACAGCAGGGGTATGGCTACACCTTC.

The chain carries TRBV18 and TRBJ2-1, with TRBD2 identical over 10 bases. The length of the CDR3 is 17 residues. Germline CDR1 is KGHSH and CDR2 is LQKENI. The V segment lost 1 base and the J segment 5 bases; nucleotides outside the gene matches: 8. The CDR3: CASSPQRLAGDNNEQFF. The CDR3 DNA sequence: TGTGCCAGCTCACCACAACGCCTAGCGGGGGATAACAATGAGCAGTTCTTC.

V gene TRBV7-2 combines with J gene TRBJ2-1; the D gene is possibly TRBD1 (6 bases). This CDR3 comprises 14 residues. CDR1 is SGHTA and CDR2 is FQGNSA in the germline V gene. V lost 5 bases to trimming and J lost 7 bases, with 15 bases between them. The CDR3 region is CASSPVTGLNEQFF. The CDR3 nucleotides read TGTGCCAGCAGCCCAGTTACAGGGTTGAATGAGCAGTTCTTC.

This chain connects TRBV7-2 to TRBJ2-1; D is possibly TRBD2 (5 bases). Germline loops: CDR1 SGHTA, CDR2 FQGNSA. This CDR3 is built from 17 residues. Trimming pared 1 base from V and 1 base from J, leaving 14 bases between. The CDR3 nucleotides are TGTGCCAGCAGCTTAGGTCCGGGGATAGGATCCTACAATGAGCAGTTCTTC. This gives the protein CASSLGPGIGSYNEQFF.

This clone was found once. The CDR3 loop is CASLIRSSYEQYF. Here the CDR3 DNA reads TGTGCCAGCCTAATTCGAAGCTCCTACGAGCAGTACTTC. The chain uses TRBV2 and TRBJ2-7; D remains unclear. CDR3 size: 13 residues. Per the germline V gene, CDR1 is SNHLY and CDR2 is FYNNEI. The V gene lost 8 bases and the J gene lost 0 bases, with 11 bases spanning the gap.